Listed below are T cell receptor beta chains from one sample, sequenced in a study of CD8 T cells in ankylosing spondylitis. TCRdb recomputed calls from the 5' RACE reads with MiXCR, one row per CDR3 protein. The sample has 200,000 to 250,000 distinct CDR3 sequences, about 17% seen once; the top ten hold about 39%. The sample consisted of blood, either unsorted or a sorted T cell fraction (not recorded which). Receptors were obtained from a male donor with ankylosing spondylitis. Both conserved end residues are part of each CDR3. Not every row has a clone size; where given, it reads once, few, many or a size class.

v_call clone_size cdr3_aa
TRBV29-1 many CSVEDPGQGTSYEQYF
TRBV7-9 . CASSHPGGTEAFF
TRBV7-6 . CASSGGDSYGYTF
TRBV4-2 . CASSQDSSGTSGRVGELFF
TRBV27 . CASSWTGPREQYF
TRBV28 . CASLKDSSSYNEQFF
TRBV9 many CASSTGTGLQPQHF
TRBV29-1 few CSVEGLRVKREERYNEQFF
TRBV15 few CATSSPGENSPLHF
TRBV20-1 few CSARELAGGTYEQYF
TRBV16 . CASSQRTASSWEQYF
TRBV6-5 few CASSYRGSNQPQHF
TRBV11-2 . CASSQSTGFLYEQYF
TRBV28 once CASSLERLLQYF
TRBV4-2 many CASSQADLLEQYF